This TCR beta chain was recovered during a study of blood T cells in healthy people across ages. The V and J ends lost 5 bases and 7 bases, in that order; junction bases with no gene match: 8. This CDR3 spans 13 amino acids. Germline V lookup: CDR1 MDHEN, CDR2 SYDVKM. Primed by a sample-barcoded 5' primer and a J-beta primer mix, a second PCR proceeded for roughly 7 to 11 cycles. MiXCR, run by TCRdb on the 5' RACE reads, gives a single entry per CDR3 protein. Altogether approximately 1.5 million distinct CDR3 sequences are present, almost 35% being singletons, with the ten largest covering about 10%.

The sample comprised blood. This clonotype originated in a woman aged 25 to 39 in good health. The V call is TRBV28, the J call TRBJ2-7, with TRBD1 identical over 7 bases. CDR3 in amino acids: CASSTTGTVEQYF. DNA of the CDR3: TGTGCCAGCAGTACGACAGGGACGGTAGAGCAGTACTTC.